This T cell receptor (beta chain) was obtained from a study of blood T cells in healthy people across ages. Whole-study findings and limits: Long-lived donors carried more naive CD4+ cells and greater diversity than aged donors.

As to this clonotype: What it binds is not known.

The CDR3 spans 14 residues. Trimming stripped 6 bases from V and 4 bases from J, with 15 bases between. Germline-derived CDR1 and CDR2 are MDHEN and SYDVKM. Sample-barcoded 5' priming and a J-beta primer mix drove a second PCR of about 6 to 12 cycles. Every sample returned 2.5 million or more CDR3-containing paired-end reads. TCRdb re-derived calls from the 5' RACE reads in MiXCR, one entry per CDR3 protein. This table holds hundreds of thousands of distinct CDR3 sequences, around 49% found once. The V and J genes are TRBV28 and TRBJ1-2; D is uncertain. Sequenced input: blood. The receptor's source is a woman aged 55-70 years in good health. CDR3 DNA: TGTGCCAGCAGCAAGGTTCAGGCGGCCTATGGCTACACCTTC. Its protein product is CASSKVQAAYGYTF.